The TCR beta chain described here comes from a study of blood T cell repertoires in COVID-19. Clones were read by immunoSEQ multiplex PCR, and TCRdb kept only the in-frame ones, dropping some. The repertoire includes some 15,000 clones, around nine tenths of them detected once, and 40% to 55% sits in the top ten. Germline CDR1 MNHNY, CDR2 SVGAGI (reference sequence). The CDR3 totals 15 residues. With 4 bases removed from V and 6 bases from J, the gap between germline ends came to 19 bases. The rearrangement uses TRBV6-6 and TRBJ2-7, with D possibly being TRBD2 (6 bases). Sequencing was carried out using peripheral blood. The source of this sequence is a human donor in a cohort sampled during active COVID-19. The CDR3 DNA is TGTGCCAGCAGTTCCTCGGGAGCCACCTTGGGCGAGCAGTACTTC. This codes for CASSSSGATLGEQYF.